This T cell receptor beta chain appears in the sequencing data of a study of cytomegalovirus exposure and HLA in healthy donors. Amplification used 60 Vbeta primers and 13 Jbeta primers. Libraries were prepared by immunoSEQ multiplex PCR; TCRdb keeps only in-frame clonotypes and omits some of them. The sample lists about 90,000 clones, approximately 90% occurring once. Concerning this clone: Its antigen remains unknown.

Notes on the study in general: Sequencing depth across donors, presence/absence analyses assumed, was roughly uniform. Indistinguishable V segments, including TRBV6-2 and TRBV6-3, were excluded.

The CDR3 loop spans 13 amino acids. V was pared by 5 bases and J by 11 bases, with 17 bases between. Germline lookup yields CDR1 SGHNT and CDR2 YENEEA. The sequence came from a man between 18 and 35 years old in good health and CMV-seronegative. The V gene is TRBV11-3, the J gene TRBJ2-3, with a tentative D call TRBD1 (7 bases). The material sequenced was PBMCs. Written as DNA, the CDR3 is TGTGCCAGCAGCCGGGCAGGGGGGATGGTGCAGTATTTT. This gives the protein CASSRAGGMVQYF. The whole variable domain, remainder taken from reference TRBV11-3 and TRBJ2-3, is EAGVVQSPRYKIIEKKQPVAFWCNPISGHNTLYWYLQNLGQGPELLIRYENEEAVDDSQLPKDRFSAERLKGVDSTLKIQPAELGDSAVYLCASSRAGGMVQYFGPGTRLTVL.